This is a list of T cell receptor beta chains from one sample in a study of T cell changes during pregnancy in multiple sclerosis. TCRdb's copy holds only in-frame clones and misses some; the assay was immunoSEQ multiplex PCR. Found here are 100,000 or so clones, 75% to 95% of them singletons; the top ten hold about 2.9%. The specimen was peripheral blood, collected in the second trimester of pregnancy. The receptors here all came from a female donor with multiple sclerosis, enrolled in a pregnancy study. Both conserved end residues are part of each CDR3. D genes are given only for firm matches. Rows may omit the clone size; those that give it use once, few, many or a size class.

NA | 13 | NA | TRBJ2-1 | TRBV7-2 | CASSLAYYNEQFF | TGTGCCAGCAGCTTAGCTTATTACAATGAGCAGTTCTTC
NA | 13 | NA | TRBJ2-1 | TRBV7-9 | CASSQGTYNEQFF | TGTGCCAGCAGCCAGGGCACCTACAATGAGCAGTTCTTC
NA | 15 | TRBD2 | TRBJ2-7 | TRBV28 | CASSLLLAGRVEQYF | TGTGCCAGCAGTTTACTTCTAGCGGGACGCGTCGAGCAGTACTTC
NA | 16 | NA | TRBJ1-1 | TRBV7-9 | CASSLGSSNPNTEAFF | TGTGCCAGCAGCTTGGGCAGCTCGAACCCGAACACTGAAGCTTTCTTT
NA | 15 | TRBD1 | TRBJ1-2 | TRBV29-1 | CSVEGSGGLNYGYTF | TGCAGCGTGGAGGGGTCAGGGGGCCTAAACTATGGCTACACCTTC
NA | 15 | TRBD2 | TRBJ2-5 | TRBV27 | CASSSGTRKEETQYF | TGTGCCAGCAGTAGCGGGACCCGGAAAGAGGAGACCCAGTACTTC
NA | 15 | NA | TRBJ2-5 | TRBV19 | CASSISTGFQETQYF | TGTGCCAGTAGTATCTCAACAGGGTTCCAAGAGACCCAGTACTTC
NA | 14 | NA | TRBJ1-3 | TRBV30 | CAWSLTRVGNTIYF | TGTGCCTGGAGTCTCACCAGGGTTGGAAACACCATATATTTT
NA | 16 | TRBD2 | TRBJ2-1 | TRBV18 | CASSPPRGSSYNEQFF | TGTGCCAGCTCACCACCACGCGGGAGCTCCTACAATGAGCAGTTCTTC
NA | 18 | NA | TRBJ2-1 | TRBV12-5 | CASGLGHSGLSSYNEQFF | TGTGCTAGTGGTTTGGGACACAGCGGGCTGAGCTCCTACAATGAGCAGTTCTTC
NA | 16 | TRBD2 | TRBJ2-3 | TRBV27 | CASSVLGLAGADTQYF | TGTGCCAGCAGCGTACTAGGACTAGCGGGAGCCGATACGCAGTATTTT
NA | 15 | TRBD1 | TRBJ1-2 | TRBV5-1 | CASSPGQVANYGYTF | TGCGCCAGCAGCCCCGGACAGGTAGCTAACTATGGCTACACCTTC
NA | 13 | NA | TRBJ1-2 | TRBV6-5 | CASSYPGGYGYTF | TGTGCCAGCAGTTACCCGGGTGGATATGGCTACACCTTC
NA | 16 | TRBD2 | TRBJ2-1 | TRBV5-1 | CASSLRSSGIGNEQFF | TGCGCCAGCAGCTTGCGCTCTAGCGGGATAGGGAATGAGCAGTTCTTC
many | 16 | TRBD1 | TRBJ2-2 | TRBV5-1 | CASSPGQGGRDGELFF | TGCGCCAGCAGCCCCGGACAGGGGGGAAGGGACGGGGAGCTGTTTTTT
NA | 16 | TRBD1 | TRBJ2-7 | TRBV11-2 | CASSLGGTGGTYEQYF | TGTGCCAGCAGCTTAGGAGGGACAGGGGGTACCTACGAGCAGTACTTC
once | 14 | NA | TRBJ2-1 | TRBV7-9 | CASSLYGSNNEQFF | TGTGCCAGCAGCTTATATGGCAGTAACAATGAGCAGTTCTTC
NA | 14 | NA | TRBJ2-3 | TRBV7-7 | CASSPLFSSDTQYF | TGTGCTAGCAGCCCCCTATTTTCATCAGATACGCAGTATTTT
NA | 14 | NA | TRBJ2-7 | TRBV7-9 | CASSYQLGAYEQYF | TGTGCCAGCAGCTATCAACTAGGAGCTTACGAGCAGTACTTC
NA | 16 | NA | TRBJ1-1 | TRBV4-2 | CASSQEDGGVRTEAFF | TGTGCCAGCAGCCAAGAAGACGGGGGAGTGAGAACTGAAGCTTTCTTT
once | 12 | NA | TRBJ2-1 | TRBV28 | CASSLSYNEQFF | TGTGCCAGCAGTTTATCGTACAATGAGCAGTTCTTC
NA | 17 | TRBD2 | TRBJ2-1 | TRBV7-2 | CASSLEPGGSVNNEQFF | TGTGCCAGCAGCTTAGAGCCCGGGGGGAGCGTCAACAATGAGCAGTTCTTC
NA | 14 | NA | TRBJ2-2 | TRBV4-3 | CASSQDRVTGELFF | TGCGCCAGCAGCCAAGATAGAGTGACCGGGGAGCTGTTTTTT
NA | 13 | NA | TRBJ1-1 | TRBV18 | CASSRQENTEAFF | TGTGCCAGCTCGCGACAGGAGAACACTGAAGCTTTCTTT
once | 16 | TRBD2 | TRBJ2-7 | TRBV4-2 | CASSQDRGTSVREQYF | TGTGCCAGCAGCCAAGATAGAGGGACTAGCGTTCGCGAGCAGTACTTC
NA | 15 | TRBD2 | TRBJ2-7 | TRBV27 | CASSLSTSGNYEQYF | TGTGCCAGCAGTTTATCGACTAGCGGAAACTACGAGCAGTACTTC
NA | 16 | NA | TRBJ2-7 | TRBV19 | CASSIILGWSSYEQYF | TGTGCCAGTAGTATTATTCTTGGCTGGAGCTCCTACGAGCAGTACTTC
NA | 12 | NA | TRBJ1-2 | TRBV30 | CAWVLQNYGYTF | TGTGCCTGGGTCCTCCAGAATTATGGCTACACCTTC
NA | 17 | NA | TRBJ1-2 | TRBV4-2 | CASSQEVAGRQASGYTF | TGTGCCAGCAGCCAAGAAGTGGCGGGCCGTCAGGCGTCGGGCTACACCTTC
few | 15 | TRBD2 | TRBJ2-3 | TRBV6-5 | CASSQTSGSTDTQYF | TGTGCCAGCAGCCAGACTAGCGGCAGCACAGATACGCAGTATTTT
NA | 14 | TRBD1 | TRBJ2-7 | TRBV6-5 | CASRQTTGGYEQYF | TGTGCCAGCAGACAAACGACAGGGGGCTACGAGCAGTACTTC
NA | 15 | TRBD2 | TRBJ2-1 | TRBV19 | CATLILAGGRNEQFF | TGTGCCACATTGATTCTAGCGGGAGGCCGCAATGAGCAGTTCTTC
few | 13 | TRBD1 | TRBJ1-1 | TRBV10-2 | CASRDRGYTEAFF | TGCGCCAGCAGAGACAGGGGTTACACTGAAGCTTTCTTT
NA | 14 | TRBD2 | TRBJ2-7 | TRBV4-1 | CASSRIAGVGEQYF | TGCGCCAGCAGCCGAATAGCGGGAGTGGGGGAGCAGTACTTC
NA | 13 | TRBD1 | TRBJ1-4 | TRBV27 | CASSVTGGEKLFF | TGTGCCAGCAGTGTGACAGGGGGGGAAAAACTGTTTTTT
NA | 12 | NA | TRBJ2-1 | TRBV7-2 | CASSRTFNEQFF | TGTGCCAGCAGCCGGACATTTAATGAGCAGTTCTTC
NA | 15 | NA | TRBJ2-5 | TRBV5-6 | CASSLIEGVKETQYF | TGTGCCAGCAGCTTGATAGAGGGGGTTAAAGAGACCCAGTACTTC
NA | 14 | TRBD2 | TRBJ2-5 | TRBV5-1 | CASSRLADRETQYF | TGCGCCAGCAGCCGACTAGCGGACCGAGAGACCCAGTACTTC
NA | 13 | NA | TRBJ1-5 | TRBV28 | CATVADSKQPQHF | TGTGCCACTGTTGCGGACAGTAAGCAGCCCCAGCATTTT
NA | 15 | NA | TRBJ2-7 | TRBV7-8 | CASSLGTGPSYEQYF | TGTGCCAGCAGCTTGGGGACTGGTCCATCCTACGAGCAGTACTTC
NA | 14 | NA | TRBJ2-7 | TRBV6-5 | CASSKDRPSYEQYF | TGTGCCAGCAGTAAGGACAGACCCTCCTACGAGCAGTACTTC
few | 15 | TRBD2 | TRBJ2-7 | TRBV4-2 | CASSQAQLAGFEQYF | TGTGCCAGCAGCCAAGCCCAACTAGCGGGATTCGAGCAGTACTTC
NA | 14 | NA | TRBJ2-7 | TRBV4-2 | CASSQEVGAYEQYF | TGTGCCAGCAGCCAAGAGGTGGGGGCGTACGAGCAGTACTTC
NA | 14 | NA | TRBJ2-5 | TRBV4-2 | CASSLDRSRETQYF | TGTGCCAGCAGCCTCGACAGGAGCAGAGAGACCCAGTACTTC
NA | 12 | TRBD2 | TRBJ2-1 | TRBV25-1 | CASKRDAGEQFF | TGTGCCAGCAAGCGGGACGCAGGTGAGCAGTTCTTC
NA | 18 | TRBD1 | TRBJ2-6 | TRBV5-6 | CASSLAGQGFSGANVLTF | TGTGCCAGCAGCTTGGCTGGACAGGGATTCTCTGGGGCCAACGTCCTGACTTTC
NA | 13 | TRBD2 | TRBJ2-7 | TRBV2 | CASTGLAGTEQYF | TGTGCCAGCACGGGACTAGCGGGAACGGAGCAGTACTTC
NA | 15 | TRBD2 | TRBJ2-1 | TRBV7-9 | CASSLGLAGVNEQFF | TGTGCCAGCAGCTTAGGACTAGCGGGAGTAAATGAGCAGTTCTTC
NA | 15 | NA | TRBJ1-1 | TRBV14 | CASSQYGWSGTEAFF | TGTGCCAGCAGCCAATATGGGTGGTCGGGCACTGAAGCTTTCTTT
NA | 14 | NA | TRBJ1-5 | TRBV27 | CASRSTGSDQPQHF | TGTGCCAGCAGGTCCACAGGTAGTGATCAGCCCCAGCATTTT
NA | 14 | TRBD2 | TRBJ2-1 | TRBV29-1 | CSVLAGASDNEQFF | TGCAGCGTCTTAGCGGGAGCCAGTGACAATGAGCAGTTCTTC
NA | 15 | TRBD2 | TRBJ2-3 | TRBV10-3 | CAISLLAGGSDTQYF | TGTGCCATCAGTCTACTAGCGGGAGGGTCAGATACGCAGTATTTT
NA | 16 | TRBD2 | TRBJ2-1 | TRBV2 | CASSGMAGGFYNEQFF | TGTGCCAGCAGTGGAATGGCGGGAGGGTTTTACAATGAGCAGTTCTTC
few | 14 | TRBD2 | TRBJ2-1 | TRBV9 | CASSVGLAGLEQFF | TGTGCCAGCAGCGTAGGACTAGCGGGCTTAGAGCAGTTCTTC
NA | 15 | NA | TRBJ1-1 | TRBV6-5 | CASSYTLRGWTEAFF | TGTGCCAGCAGTTACACCCTTCGGGGATGGACTGAAGCTTTCTTT
NA | 16 | TRBD1 | TRBJ2-7 | TRBV4-2 | CASSQGRDRSSYEQYF | TGTGCCAGCAGCCAAGGTCGGGACAGGAGCTCCTACGAGCAGTACTTC
NA | 15 | NA | TRBJ2-2 | TRBV4-2 | CASSLEPGSTGELFF | TGTGCCAGCAGCCTCGAGCCAGGAAGCACCGGGGAGCTGTTTTTT
NA | 16 | TRBD2 | TRBJ2-7 | TRBV11-2 | CASSPGASGRVDEQYF | TGTGCCAGCAGCCCCGGGGCTAGCGGGAGGGTAGACGAGCAGTACTTC
once | 12 | NA | TRBJ2-1 | TRBV5-6 | CASSYRYNEQFF | TGTGCCAGCAGTTACAGGTACAATGAGCAGTTCTTC